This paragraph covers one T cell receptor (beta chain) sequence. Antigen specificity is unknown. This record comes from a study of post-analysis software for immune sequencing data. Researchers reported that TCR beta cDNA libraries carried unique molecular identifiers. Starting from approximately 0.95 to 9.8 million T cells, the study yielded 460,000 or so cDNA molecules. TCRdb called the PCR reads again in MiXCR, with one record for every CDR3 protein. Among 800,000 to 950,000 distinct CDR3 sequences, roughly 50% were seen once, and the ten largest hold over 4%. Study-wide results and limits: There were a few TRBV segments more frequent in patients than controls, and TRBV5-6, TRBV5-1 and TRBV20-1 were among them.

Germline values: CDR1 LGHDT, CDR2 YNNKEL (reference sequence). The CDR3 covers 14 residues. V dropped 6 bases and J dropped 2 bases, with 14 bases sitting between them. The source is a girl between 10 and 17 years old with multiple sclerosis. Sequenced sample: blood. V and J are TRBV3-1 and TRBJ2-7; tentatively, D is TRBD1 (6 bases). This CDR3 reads CASSMGAATYEQYF. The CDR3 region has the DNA TGTGCCAGCAGTATGGGGGCGGCTACCTACGAGCAGTACTTC.